Following are 2 T cell receptor beta chains from one sample sequenced in a study of T cell repertoires in cytomegalovirus infection. MiXCR was run by TCRdb on the reads, yielding one entry per CDR3 protein. The sample lists about 740,000 distinct CDR3 sequences, about 40% seen once, with about 2.8% in the top ten. The sequenced sample consisted of PBMCs. The origin of the receptors is a human donor in good health (CMV status not recorded). Some clones in this sample may be carry-over from other donors' samples.

The chain combines TRBV5-4 with TRBJ2-3; D might be TRBD2 (5 bases). The germline V and J ends were trimmed by 9 bases and 3 bases, with 20 bases remaining between them. This CDR3 region has 15 residues. Germline CDR1 and CDR2: SGHNT and YYREEE (reference sequence). The CDR3 loop reads CATLPEAGRTDTQYF. The CDR3 nucleotides are TGTGCCACTCTCCCCGAGGCGGGCAGGACAGATACGCAGTATTTT.

This chain links TRBV20-1 with TRBJ2-3; 10 bases match TRBD2. The CDR3 has 16 amino acids. In germline, CDR1 is DFQATT, CDR2 SNEGSKA (reference sequence). Germline trimming cut 0 bases from V and 3 bases from J; bases unmatched to any gene: 6. The CDR3 sequence is CSARELAGVWTDTQYF. CDR3 nucleotide sequence: TGCAGTGCTAGAGAGCTAGCGGGAGTGTGGACAGATACGCAGTATTTT.